One and the same sample provided the 5 T cell receptor beta chains below, sequenced in a study of T cells in Graves' hyperthyroidism and ophthalmopathy. TCR beta CDR3 sequences were amplified from RNA transcripts. A set of HTBI primers served as the primers for a first-round RT-PCR of the TCR CDR3. MiXCR, run by TCRdb on the multiplex PCR reads, gives a single entry per CDR3 protein. Altogether a few hundred thousand distinct CDR3 sequences are present, 15% to 19% being singletons, with the ten largest covering around 7.8%. Input material: blood. The source is a woman in her twenties or thirties with Graves' hyperthyroidism.

This clonotype appeared many times. The chain joins TRBV18 to TRBJ2-3; no clear D gene. Trimming left V 2 bases short and J 2 bases short, with 11 bases between. This CDR3 contains 15 residues. Germline V CDR1 and CDR2: KGHSH, LQKENI. The chain's CDR3 is CASSPIPPPTDTQYF. Here the CDR3 DNA reads TGTGCCAGCTCACCAATTCCCCCGCCCACAGATACGCAGTATTTT.

This clonotype came up a few times. The V gene is TRBV28, the J gene TRBJ2-7; a weak D match, TRBD2 (5 bases). Between the trimmed V and J ends, which lost 8 bases and 7 bases, there was a span of 15 bases. Germline loops: CDR1 MDHEN, CDR2 SYDVKM. CDR3 size: 12 residues. CDR3 nucleotides: TGTGCCAGCGGAAGCGGATCCGGTGAGCAGTACTTC. It yields the protein CASGSGSGEQYF.

In its sample, this clonotype was seen many times. This chain uses TRBV20-1 with TRBJ2-1; D might be TRBD1 (6 bases). The CDR3 has 14 residues. CDR1 DFQATT and CDR2 SNEGSKA come from the germline V gene (reference sequence). Trimming pared 0 bases from V and 8 bases from J, leaving 14 bases between. The DNA of the CDR3 is TGCAGTGCTAGAGATGAGACAGGTTTCTATGAGCAGTTCTTC. It specifies CSARDETGFYEQFF.

About this clonotype itself: A single base separates this from a much larger clone, so it may be a read error. This chain links TRBV20-1 with TRBJ2-1; D possibly corresponds to TRBD2 (5 bases). CDR3 size: 11 residues. CDR1 is DFQATT, CDR2 SNEGSKA, per germline (reference sequence). Trimming removed 7 bases at V and 8 bases at J, with 12 bases between. DNA of the CDR3: TGCAGTGGGCAGTCGCGGGATGAGCAGTTCTTC. Translation: CSGQSRDEQFF.

This rearrangement joins TRBV28 to TRBJ1-6; perhaps TRBD1 as D (6 bases). Trimming took off 3 bases at V and 2 bases at J, with 14 bases between the two ends. Germline assignment: CDR1 MDHEN and CDR2 SYDVKM. The CDR3 has 17 residues. As DNA, the CDR3 is TGTGCCAGCAGTTTTGAAATGGGGGCTACCTATAATTCACCCCTCCACTTT. It specifies CASSFEMGATYNSPLHF.